Listed below are T cell receptor beta chains from one sample, sequenced in a study of shared clonotypes between healthy human individuals. TCRdb's table, derived via immunoSEQ multiplex PCR, lists solely in-frame clones and lacks some. In the table there are fewer than 1.8 million clones, 98% of which are singletons. Input material: naive CD4+ T cells sorted from blood. These receptor sequences come from a man aged 25-45 years in good health. Both conserved end residues are part of each CDR3. A D gene is named only where the DNA matches it firmly. The size field is filled for only some rows; it gives once, few, many or a size class.

>TRBJ1-5|TRBV28|NA|NA
CASSPPNQPQHF
>TRBJ2-5|TRBV7-9|NA|TRBD2
CASSRPLAGGETQYF
>TRBJ2-5|TRBV7-9|NA|NA
CASSLYTAHQPGETQYF
>TRBJ1-1|TRBV7-9|NA|NA
CASSLTDGAEAFF
>TRBJ2-7|TRBV28|NA|NA
CASSFWESSYEQYF
>TRBJ2-4|TRBV19|NA|NA
CASSQAGQVLGIQYF
>TRBJ2-7|TRBV29-1|NA|TRBD2
CSVVAGGGLAGEQYF
>TRBJ2-1|TRBV5-1|NA|TRBD2
CASSLGLAGANEQFF
>TRBJ2-7|TRBV6-6|NA|NA
CASSYNKGQGIYEQYF
>TRBJ2-3|TRBV25-1|NA|NA
CASSPRGEGRTDTQYF
>TRBJ2-3|TRBV2|once|NA
CASSDRQAPTDTQYF
>TRBJ2-1|TRBV28|NA|NA
CASSHRQVDSFNEQFF
>TRBJ2-7|TRBV29-1|NA|NA
CSGGQGATSGEQYF
>TRBJ2-7|TRBV9|NA|NA
CASALRGWGGEQYF
>TRBJ2-3|TRBV29-1|NA|NA
CSVVGLLNGRTDTQYF
>TRBJ2-7|TRBV5-1|NA|NA
CASSLKGHETYEQYF
>TRBJ2-7|TRBV28|NA|TRBD1
CASSQGARLYF
>TRBJ2-6|TRBV5-4|NA|TRBD2
CASSPGLAGGSGANVLTF